The clone carrying this TCR beta chain came up many times. Its antigen is currently unknown. The entry originates in a study of neurological immune-mediated disorders. Study-level results: Neither clinical nor MRI features showed any association with the multiple sclerosis repertoire cluster, and the authors stated that larger cohorts are needed.

TCRdb analysed the 5' RACE reads with MiXCR anew, one entry per CDR3 protein. The sample yields 55,000 or so distinct CDR3 sequences, about 4.2% seen once. The T cells used for sorted libraries numbered around 1 million, either CD4+ or CD8+. Sequenced sample: CD4+ T cells from blood. The receptor's source is a woman between 40 and 55 years old with multiple sclerosis.

In DNA, the CDR3 is TGTGCCACCAGCCACACATGGGAGACCCAGTACTTC. Translated: CATSHTWETQYF. V is TRBV15 and J is TRBJ2-5; D unresolved. The V end was cut by 5 bases, the J end by 5 bases, with 9 bases between. Per germline, CDR1 LNHNV and CDR2 YYDKDF (reference sequence). The CDR3 runs 12 residues.